The clone carrying this TCR beta chain was seen at least ten times. Antigen: not known. These data come from a study of neurological immune-mediated disorders. TCRdb recomputed calls from the 5' RACE reads with MiXCR, one row per CDR3 protein. The data hold more than 40,000 distinct CDR3 sequences, with approximately 2.8% observed a single time. Study-wide results and caveats: Whereas HTLV-1-associated myelopathy showed the most TCR clonal expansion, multiple sclerosis showed the least, with levels below those of healthy controls.

Trimming at V came to 4 bases and at J to 1 base, leaving 19 bases not matched to a gene. The CDR3 is made up of 21 amino acids. Germline V gene sequence: CDR1 SGHTA, CDR2 FQGNSA. Sequencing was carried out using PBMCs. The clonotype originates from a woman aged 50 to 60 with multiple sclerosis. This chain joins TRBV7-2 and TRBJ2-5; TRBD2 matches at 12 bases. CDR3 residues: CASSSPLQGLAGGRGQETQYF. The DNA of the CDR3 is TGTGCCAGCAGCTCCCCCCTCCAAGGGCTAGCGGGAGGGCGGGGCCAAGAGACCCAGTACTTC.